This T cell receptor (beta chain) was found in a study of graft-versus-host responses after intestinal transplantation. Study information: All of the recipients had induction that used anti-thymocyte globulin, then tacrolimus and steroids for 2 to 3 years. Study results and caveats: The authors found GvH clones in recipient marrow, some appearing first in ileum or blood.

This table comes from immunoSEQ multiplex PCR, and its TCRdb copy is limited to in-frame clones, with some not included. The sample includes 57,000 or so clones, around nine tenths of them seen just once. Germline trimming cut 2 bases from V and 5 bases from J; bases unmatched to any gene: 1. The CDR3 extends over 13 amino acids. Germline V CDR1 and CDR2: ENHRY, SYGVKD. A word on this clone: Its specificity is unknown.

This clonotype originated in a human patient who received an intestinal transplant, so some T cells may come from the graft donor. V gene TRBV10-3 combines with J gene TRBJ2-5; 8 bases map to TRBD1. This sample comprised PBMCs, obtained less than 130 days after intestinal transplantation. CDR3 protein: CAISENRGETQYF. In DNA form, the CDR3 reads TGTGCCATCAGTGAGAACAGGGGGGAGACCCAGTACTTC.